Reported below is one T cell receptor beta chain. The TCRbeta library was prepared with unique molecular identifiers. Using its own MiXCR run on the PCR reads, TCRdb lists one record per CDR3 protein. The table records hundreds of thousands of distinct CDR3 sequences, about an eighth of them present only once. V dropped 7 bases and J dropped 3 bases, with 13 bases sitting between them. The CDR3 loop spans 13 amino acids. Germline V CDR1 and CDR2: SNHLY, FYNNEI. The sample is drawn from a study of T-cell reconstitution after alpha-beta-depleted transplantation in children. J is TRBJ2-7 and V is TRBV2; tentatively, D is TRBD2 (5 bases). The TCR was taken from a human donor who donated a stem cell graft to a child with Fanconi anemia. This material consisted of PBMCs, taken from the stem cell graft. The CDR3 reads CASKAGRDYEQYF. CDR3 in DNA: TGTGCCAGCAAGGCAGGCCGGGACTACGAGCAGTACTTC.